The clone carrying this TCR beta chain was seen a few times. The data were obtained in a study of beta chain features in type 1 diabetes. V dropped 6 bases and J dropped 1 base, with 15 bases sitting between them. CDR3 length: 15 amino acids. Germline CDR1 reads MGHDK; CDR2 reads SYGVNS. The isolated RNA, all of it, was reverse transcribed, so expressed TCRB transcripts were what got sequenced. Sequencing was performed with immunoSEQ multiplex PCR; in TCRdb, only in-frame clones are kept and a portion is missing. Of 900,000 or so clones listed, roughly a sixth were seen once; the top ten hold 0.02% to 0.03%.

The chain carries TRBV25-1 and TRBJ1-1; D remains unclear. Sequenced input: naive CD4+ T cells from blood. This clonotype was sampled from a woman in her late teens or twenties in good health. The CDR3 DNA sequence: TGTGCCAGCAGGGAAACGGGAAGGGCGAACACTGAAGCTTTCTTT. This encodes CASRETGRANTEAFF.